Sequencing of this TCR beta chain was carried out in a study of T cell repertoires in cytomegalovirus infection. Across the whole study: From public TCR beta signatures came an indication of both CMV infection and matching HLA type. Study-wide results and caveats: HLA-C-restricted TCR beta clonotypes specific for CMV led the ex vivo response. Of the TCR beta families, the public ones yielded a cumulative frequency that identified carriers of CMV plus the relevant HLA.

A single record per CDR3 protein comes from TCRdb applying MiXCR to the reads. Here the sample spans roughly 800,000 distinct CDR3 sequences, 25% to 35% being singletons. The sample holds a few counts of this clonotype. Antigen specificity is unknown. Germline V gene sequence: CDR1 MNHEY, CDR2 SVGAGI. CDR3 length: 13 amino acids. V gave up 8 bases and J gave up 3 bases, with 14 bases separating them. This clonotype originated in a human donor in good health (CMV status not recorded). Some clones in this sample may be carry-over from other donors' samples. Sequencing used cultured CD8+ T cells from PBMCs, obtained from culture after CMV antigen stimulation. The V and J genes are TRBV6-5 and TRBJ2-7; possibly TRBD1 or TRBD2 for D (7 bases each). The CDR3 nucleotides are TGTGCCAGCGGGGAGGGACAGATCTACGAGCAGTACTTC. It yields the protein CASGEGQIYEQYF.